The 8 T cell receptor beta chains in this list originate from one sample, sequenced in a study of shared clonotypes between healthy human individuals. Sequenced by immunoSEQ multiplex PCR; TCRdb stores in-frame clones only, minus some. The data show about 990,000 clones, 75% to 85% seen once. The sample consisted of memory CD4+ T cells from PBMCs. The subset here: CD45RA-negative fraction. The receptors stem from a man aged 18 to 35 in good health. Some clones in this sample may be carry-over from other donors' samples.

This clone was picked up one time. The chain combines TRBV6-1 with TRBJ2-7; possibly TRBD2 for D (5 bases). V lost 7 bases and J 0 bases, leaving 16 bases between the germline ends. CDR1 is MNHNS and CDR2 is SASEGT in the germline V gene. This CDR3 contains 15 residues. CDR3 region: CASTMTNLISYEQYF. The DNA for the CDR3 is TGTGCCAGCACCATGACTAACTTAATCTCCTACGAGCAGTACTTC.

The chain links TRBV6-4 to TRBJ2-2; D not certain. This CDR3 has 16 amino acids. Trimming left V 6 bases short and J 6 bases short, with 20 bases between. CDR1 and CDR2 from the germline V gene are MRHNA and SNTAGT. In DNA, the CDR3 is TGTGCCAGCAGCCAATCATATTCGGGTGGTGCCGGGGAGCTGTTTTTT. This translates into CASSQSYSGGAGELFF.

The chain employs TRBV9 and TRBJ2-7; D is unclear. With 2 bases removed from V and 2 bases from J, the gap between germline ends came to 11 bases. Germline CDR1 reads SGDLS; CDR2 reads YYNGEE. This CDR3 has 14 amino acids. The CDR3 DNA reads as TGTGCCAGCAGCGTCGCGGCGGACCCCTACGAGCAGTACTTC. Residues: CASSVAADPYEQYF.

This chain connects TRBV7-8 to TRBJ1-4; 7 nucleotides align to TRBD1. V shed 1 base and J 8 bases; nucleotides not matched to a gene: 4. This CDR3 spans 14 amino acids. Germline V lookup: CDR1 SGHVS, CDR2 FQNEAQ. The CDR3: CASSLVQGREKLFF. The CDR3 bases are TGTGCCAGCAGCTTAGTACAGGGGAGGGAAAAACTGTTTTTT.

V usage is TRBV28 and J usage is TRBJ2-5, with D unclear. Looked up from germline, CDR1 is MDHEN and CDR2 is SYDVKM. The V gene lost 2 bases and the J gene lost 0 bases, with 13 bases spanning the gap. This CDR3 is built from 16 residues. CDR3 sequence: CASSLHGRTNQETQYF. CDR3 in DNA: TGTGCCAGCAGTTTACACGGCCGGACCAACCAAGAGACCCAGTACTTC. Filled out from reference TRBV28 and TRBJ2-5, the complete variable domain reads DVKVTQSSRYLVKRTGEKVFLECVQDMDHENMFWYRQDPGLGLRLIYFSYDVKMKEKGDIPEGYSVSREKKERFSLILESASTNQTSMYLCASSLHGRTNQETQYFGPGTRLLVL.

The sample holds one count of this clone. The genes are TRBV7-3 and TRBJ2-3, with TRBD2 matching over 8 bases. J gave up 5 bases and V 3 bases, and 4 bases lay outside the gene matches. Germline CDR1 SGHTA, CDR2 FQGTGA. CDR3 length: 14 amino acids. The CDR3 DNA is TGTGCCAGCAGCTTTGGACTAGCTGGAGATACGCAGTATTTT. Amino acids: CASSFGLAGDTQYF.

Concerning this clone: Other DNA sequences in this sample translate to the same CDR3. The chain uses TRBV10-3 and TRBJ1-4, with TRBD1 as a possible D gene (5 bases). Germline assignment: CDR1 ENHRY and CDR2 SYGVKD. The V end was cut by 7 bases, the J end by 4 bases, with 10 bases between. The CDR3 extends over 13 amino acids. CDR3 nucleotide sequence: TGTGCCATCACGAGGGACCTTAATGAAAAACTGTTTTTT. This gives the protein CAITRDLNEKLFF.

The chain recombines TRBV10-1 with TRBJ2-1; D unresolved. Germline V lookup: CDR1 WNHNN, CDR2 SYGVQD (reference sequence). The V and J ends lost 6 bases and 0 bases respectively, with 15 bases between them. This CDR3 has 16 amino acids. CDR3 sequence reads: CASRGSWGSSYNEQFF. Here the CDR3 DNA reads TGCGCCAGCAGAGGGTCGTGGGGAAGCTCCTACAATGAGCAGTTCTTC.